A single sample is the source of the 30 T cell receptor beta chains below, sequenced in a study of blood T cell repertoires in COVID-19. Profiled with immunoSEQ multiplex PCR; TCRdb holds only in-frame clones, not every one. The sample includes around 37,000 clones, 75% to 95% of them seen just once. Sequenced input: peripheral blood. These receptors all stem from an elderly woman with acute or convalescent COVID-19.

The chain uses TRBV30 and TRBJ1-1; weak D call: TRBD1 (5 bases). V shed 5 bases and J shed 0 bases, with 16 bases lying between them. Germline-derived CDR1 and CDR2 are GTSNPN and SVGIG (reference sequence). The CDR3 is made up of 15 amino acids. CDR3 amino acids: CAWDGRGRLNTEAFF. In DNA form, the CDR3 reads TGTGCCTGGGATGGGCGGGGGAGATTGAACACTGAAGCTTTCTTT.

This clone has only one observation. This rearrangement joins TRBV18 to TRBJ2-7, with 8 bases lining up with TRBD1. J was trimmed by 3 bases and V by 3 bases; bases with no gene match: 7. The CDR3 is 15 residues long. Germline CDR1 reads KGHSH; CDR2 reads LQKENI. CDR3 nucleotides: TGTGCCAGCTCACCCTCAGGGGGCCTCATCTACGAGCAGTACTTC. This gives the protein CASSPSGGLIYEQYF.

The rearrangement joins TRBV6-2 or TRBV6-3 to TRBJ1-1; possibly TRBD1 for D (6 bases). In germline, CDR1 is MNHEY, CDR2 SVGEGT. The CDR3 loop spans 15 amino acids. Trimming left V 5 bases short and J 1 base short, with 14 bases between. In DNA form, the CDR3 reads TGTGCCAGCAGTGGGCGGGTAGGGGGGAACACTGAAGCTTTCTTT. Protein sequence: CASSGRVGGNTEAFF.

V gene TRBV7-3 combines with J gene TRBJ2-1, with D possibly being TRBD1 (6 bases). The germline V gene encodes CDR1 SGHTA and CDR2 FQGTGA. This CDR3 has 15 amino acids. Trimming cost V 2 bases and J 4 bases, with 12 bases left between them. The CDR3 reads CASSLSPGTYNEQFF. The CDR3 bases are TGTGCCAGCAGCTTATCCCCAGGGACATACAATGAGCAGTTCTTC.

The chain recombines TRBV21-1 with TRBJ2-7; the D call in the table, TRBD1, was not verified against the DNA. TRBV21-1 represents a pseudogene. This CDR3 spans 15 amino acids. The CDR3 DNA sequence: TGTGCCAGCGTTCCGTCCAGGGGCCGAGCCTACGAGCAGTACTTC. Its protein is CASVPSRGRAYEQYF.

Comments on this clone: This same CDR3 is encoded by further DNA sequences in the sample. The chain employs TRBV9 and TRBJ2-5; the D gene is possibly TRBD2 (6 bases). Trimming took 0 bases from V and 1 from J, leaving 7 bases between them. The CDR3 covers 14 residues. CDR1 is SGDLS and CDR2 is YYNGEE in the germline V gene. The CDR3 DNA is TGTGCCAGCAGCGTAGCCGGGGGCCAAGAGACCCAGTACTTC. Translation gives CASSVAGGQETQYF.

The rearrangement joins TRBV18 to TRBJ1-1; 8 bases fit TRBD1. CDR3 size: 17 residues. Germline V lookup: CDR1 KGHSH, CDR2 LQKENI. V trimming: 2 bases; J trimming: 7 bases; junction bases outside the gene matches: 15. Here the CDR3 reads CASSPDGTGRSRSEAFF. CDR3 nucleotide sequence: TGTGCCAGCTCACCAGACGGGACAGGTCGATCGCGTAGTGAAGCTTTCTTT. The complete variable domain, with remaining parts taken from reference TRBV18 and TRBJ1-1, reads NAGVMQNPRHLVRRRGQEARLRCSPMKGHSHVYWYRQLPEEGLKFMVYLQKENIIDESGMPKERFSAEFPKEGPSILRIQQVVRGDSAAYFCASSPDGTGRSRSEAFFGQGTRLTVV.

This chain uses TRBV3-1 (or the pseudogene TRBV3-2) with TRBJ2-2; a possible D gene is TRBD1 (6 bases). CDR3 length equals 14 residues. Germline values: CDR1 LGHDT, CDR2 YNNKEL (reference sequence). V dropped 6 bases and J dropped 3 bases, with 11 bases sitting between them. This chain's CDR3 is CASSQRTDTGELFF. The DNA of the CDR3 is TGTGCCAGCAGTCAAAGGACAGACACCGGGGAGCTGTTTTTT.

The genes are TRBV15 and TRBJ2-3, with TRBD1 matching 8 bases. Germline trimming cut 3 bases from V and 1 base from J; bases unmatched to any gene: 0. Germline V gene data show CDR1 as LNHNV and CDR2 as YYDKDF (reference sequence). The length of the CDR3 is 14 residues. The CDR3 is CATSRGQGTDTQYF. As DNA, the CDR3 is TGTGCCACCAGCAGGGGACAGGGCACAGATACGCAGTATTTT.

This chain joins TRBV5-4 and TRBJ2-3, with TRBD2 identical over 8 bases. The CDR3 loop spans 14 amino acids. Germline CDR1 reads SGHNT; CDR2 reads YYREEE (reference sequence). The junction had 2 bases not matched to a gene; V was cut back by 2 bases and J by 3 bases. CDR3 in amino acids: CASSLAGETDTQYF. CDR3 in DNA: TGTGCCAGCAGCTTAGCGGGGGAAACAGATACGCAGTATTTT.

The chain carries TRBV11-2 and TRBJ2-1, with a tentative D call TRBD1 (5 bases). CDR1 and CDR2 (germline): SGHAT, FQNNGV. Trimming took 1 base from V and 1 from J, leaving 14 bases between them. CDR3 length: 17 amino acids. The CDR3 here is CASSLGPQGWSYNEQFF. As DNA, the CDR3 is TGTGCCAGCAGCTTAGGCCCCCAGGGTTGGTCCTACAATGAGCAGTTCTTC.

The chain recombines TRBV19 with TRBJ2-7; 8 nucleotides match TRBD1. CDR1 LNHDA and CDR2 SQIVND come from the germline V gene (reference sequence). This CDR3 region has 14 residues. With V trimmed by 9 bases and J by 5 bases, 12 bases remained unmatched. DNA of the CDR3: TGTGCCAGCCGTTCTCAGGGGGCACAGAACGAGCAGTACTTC. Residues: CASRSQGAQNEQYF.

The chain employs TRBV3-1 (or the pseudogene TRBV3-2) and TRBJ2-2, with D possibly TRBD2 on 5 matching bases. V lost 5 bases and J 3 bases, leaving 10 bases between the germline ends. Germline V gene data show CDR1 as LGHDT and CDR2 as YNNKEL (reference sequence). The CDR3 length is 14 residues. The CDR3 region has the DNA TGTGCCAGCAGCACCCGGGGATACACCGGGGAGCTGTTTTTT. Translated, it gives CASSTRGYTGELFF.

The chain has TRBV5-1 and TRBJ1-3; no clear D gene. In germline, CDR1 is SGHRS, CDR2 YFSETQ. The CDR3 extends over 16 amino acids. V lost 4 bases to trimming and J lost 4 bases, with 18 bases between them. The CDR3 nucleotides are TGCGCCAGCAGCCCTGACCTGGCGCGGTCGGGAAACACCATATATTTT. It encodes CASSPDLARSGNTIYF.

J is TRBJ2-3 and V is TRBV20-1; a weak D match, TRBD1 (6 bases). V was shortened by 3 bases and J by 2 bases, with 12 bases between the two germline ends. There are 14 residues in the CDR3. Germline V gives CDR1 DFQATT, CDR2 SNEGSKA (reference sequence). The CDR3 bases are TGCAGTGCTAGTAGGGGGACCATCACAGATACGCAGTATTTT. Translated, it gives CSASRGTITDTQYF.

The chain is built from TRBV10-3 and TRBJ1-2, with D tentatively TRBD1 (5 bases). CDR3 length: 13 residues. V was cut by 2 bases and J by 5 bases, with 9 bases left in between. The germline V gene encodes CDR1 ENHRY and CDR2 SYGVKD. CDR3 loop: CAISERQSYGYTF. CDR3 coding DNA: TGTGCCATCAGTGAGAGACAGTCGTATGGCTACACCTTC.

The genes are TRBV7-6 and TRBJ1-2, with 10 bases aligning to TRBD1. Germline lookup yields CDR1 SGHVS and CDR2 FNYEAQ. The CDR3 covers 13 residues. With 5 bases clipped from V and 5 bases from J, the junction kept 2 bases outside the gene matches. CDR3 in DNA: TGTGCCAGCAGCCCGGGACAGGGGTATGGCTACACCTTC. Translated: CASSPGQGYGYTF.

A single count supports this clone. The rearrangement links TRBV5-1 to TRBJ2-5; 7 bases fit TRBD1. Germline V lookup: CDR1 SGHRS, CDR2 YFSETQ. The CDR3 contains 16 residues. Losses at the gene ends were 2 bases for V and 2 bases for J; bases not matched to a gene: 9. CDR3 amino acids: CASSFPTGTEQETQYF. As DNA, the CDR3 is TGCGCCAGCAGCTTCCCAACCGGGACAGAGCAAGAGACCCAGTACTTC.

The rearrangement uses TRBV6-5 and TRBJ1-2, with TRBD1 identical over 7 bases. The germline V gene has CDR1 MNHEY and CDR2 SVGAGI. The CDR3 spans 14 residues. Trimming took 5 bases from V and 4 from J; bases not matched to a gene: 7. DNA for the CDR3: TGTGCCAGCAGTACAGGGGTAGAGGGCTATGGCTACACCTTC. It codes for CASSTGVEGYGYTF.

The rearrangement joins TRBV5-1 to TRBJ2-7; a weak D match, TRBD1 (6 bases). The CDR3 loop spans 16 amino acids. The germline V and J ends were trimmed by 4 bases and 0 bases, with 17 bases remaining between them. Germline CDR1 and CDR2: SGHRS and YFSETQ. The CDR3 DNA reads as TGCGCCAGCAGCCCAAGCCGGGACACAAGCTCCTACGAGCAGTACTTC. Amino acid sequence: CASSPSRDTSSYEQYF.

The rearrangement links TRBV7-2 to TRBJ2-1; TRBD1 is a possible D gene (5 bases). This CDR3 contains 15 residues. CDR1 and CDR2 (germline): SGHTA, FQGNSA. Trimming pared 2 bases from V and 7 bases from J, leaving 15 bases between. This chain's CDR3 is CASSLSRQGFNEQFF. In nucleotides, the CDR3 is TGTGCCAGCAGCTTAAGTCGGCAGGGCTTTAATGAGCAGTTCTTC. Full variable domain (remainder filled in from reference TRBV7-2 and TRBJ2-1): GAGVSQSPSNKVTEKGKDVELRCDPISGHTALYWYRQSLGQGLEFLIYFQGNSAPDKSGLPSDRFSAERTGGSVSTLTIQRTQQEDSAVYLCASSLSRQGFNEQFFGPGTRLTVL.

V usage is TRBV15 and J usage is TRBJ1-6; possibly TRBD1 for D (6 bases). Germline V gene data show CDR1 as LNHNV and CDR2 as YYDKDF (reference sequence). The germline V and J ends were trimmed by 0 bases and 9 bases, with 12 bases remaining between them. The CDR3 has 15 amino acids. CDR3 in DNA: TGTGCCACCAGCAGAGAACAGGGCTTCGGTTCACCCCTCCACTTT. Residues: CATSREQGFGSPLHF. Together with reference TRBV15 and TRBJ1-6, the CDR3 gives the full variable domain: DAMVIQNPRYQVTQFGKPVTLSCSQTLNHNVMYWYQQKSSQAPKLLFHYYDKDFNNEADTPDNFQSRRPNTSFCFLDIRSPGLGDTAMYLCATSREQGFGSPLHFGNGTRLTVT.

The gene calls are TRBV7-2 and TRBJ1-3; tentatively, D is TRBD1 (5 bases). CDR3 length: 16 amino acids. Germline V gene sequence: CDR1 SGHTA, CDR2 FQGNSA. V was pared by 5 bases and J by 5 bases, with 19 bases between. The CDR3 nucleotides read TGTGCCAGCAGCCCCACCCCCCGGCAGGGAAGAAACACCATATATTTT. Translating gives CASSPTPRQGRNTIYF.

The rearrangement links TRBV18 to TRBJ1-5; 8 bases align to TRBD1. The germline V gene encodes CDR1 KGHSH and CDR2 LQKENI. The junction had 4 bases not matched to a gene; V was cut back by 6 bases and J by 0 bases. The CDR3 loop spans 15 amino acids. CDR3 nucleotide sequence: TGTGCCAGCTCTTTGGGGACAGGTAGCAATCAGCCCCAGCATTTT. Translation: CASSLGTGSNQPQHF.

The CDR3, as DNA: TGTGCCAGCATTAGAACGGGAGGAAACACCATATATTTT. Translated: CASIRTGGNTIYF. V is TRBV6-5 and J is TRBJ1-3; D gene ambiguous. Trimming left V 7 bases short and J 4 bases short, with 11 bases between. The germline gives CDR1 MNHEY, CDR2 SVGAGI. This CDR3 is 13 amino acids long.

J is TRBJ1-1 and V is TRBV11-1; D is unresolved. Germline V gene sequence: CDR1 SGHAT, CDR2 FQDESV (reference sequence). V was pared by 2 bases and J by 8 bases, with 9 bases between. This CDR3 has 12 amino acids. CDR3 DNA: TGTGCCAGCAGCTTACCAAGAACAGAAGCTTTCTTT. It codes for CASSLPRTEAFF.

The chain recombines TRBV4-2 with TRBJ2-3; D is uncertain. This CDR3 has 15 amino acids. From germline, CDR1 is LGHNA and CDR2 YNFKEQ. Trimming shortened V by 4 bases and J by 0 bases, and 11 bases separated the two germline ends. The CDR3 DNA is TGTGCCAGCAGCCGCCGGTTAACCAGCACAGATACGCAGTATTTT. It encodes CASSRRLTSTDTQYF.

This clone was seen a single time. The CDR3 DNA sequence: TGTGCCAGCACGCGGGACAACACCGGGGAGCTGTTTTTT. This gives the protein CASTRDNTGELFF. The V and J genes are TRBV12-3 or TRBV12-4 and TRBJ2-2; possible D gene TRBD2, 6 bases. With 7 bases removed from V and 2 bases from J, the gap between germline ends came to 8 bases. This CDR3 has 13 residues.

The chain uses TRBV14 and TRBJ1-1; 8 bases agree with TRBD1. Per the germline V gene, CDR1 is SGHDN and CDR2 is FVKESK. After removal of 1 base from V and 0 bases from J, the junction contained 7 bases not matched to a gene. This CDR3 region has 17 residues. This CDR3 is CASSQGPGQAMNTEAFF. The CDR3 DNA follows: TGTGCCAGCAGCCAAGGACCGGGACAGGCCATGAACACTGAAGCTTTCTTT.

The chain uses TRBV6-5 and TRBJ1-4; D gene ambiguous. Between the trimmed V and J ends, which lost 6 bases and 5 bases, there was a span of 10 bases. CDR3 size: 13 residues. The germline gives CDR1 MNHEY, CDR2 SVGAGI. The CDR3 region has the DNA TGTGCCAGCAGCCAAGTGAGGAATGAAAAACTGTTTTTT. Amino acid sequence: CASSQVRNEKLFF.